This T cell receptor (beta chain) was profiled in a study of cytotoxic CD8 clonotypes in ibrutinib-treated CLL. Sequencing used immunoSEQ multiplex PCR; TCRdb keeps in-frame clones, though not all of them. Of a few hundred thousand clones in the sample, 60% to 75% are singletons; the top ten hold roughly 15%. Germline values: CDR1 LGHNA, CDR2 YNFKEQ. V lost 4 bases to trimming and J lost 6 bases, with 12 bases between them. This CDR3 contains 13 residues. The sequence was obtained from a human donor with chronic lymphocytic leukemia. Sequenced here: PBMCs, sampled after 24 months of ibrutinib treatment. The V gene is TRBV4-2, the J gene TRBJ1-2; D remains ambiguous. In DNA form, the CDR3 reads TGTGCCAGCAGCCCCTATGCGGAGGATGGCTACACCTTC. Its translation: CASSPYAEDGYTF.